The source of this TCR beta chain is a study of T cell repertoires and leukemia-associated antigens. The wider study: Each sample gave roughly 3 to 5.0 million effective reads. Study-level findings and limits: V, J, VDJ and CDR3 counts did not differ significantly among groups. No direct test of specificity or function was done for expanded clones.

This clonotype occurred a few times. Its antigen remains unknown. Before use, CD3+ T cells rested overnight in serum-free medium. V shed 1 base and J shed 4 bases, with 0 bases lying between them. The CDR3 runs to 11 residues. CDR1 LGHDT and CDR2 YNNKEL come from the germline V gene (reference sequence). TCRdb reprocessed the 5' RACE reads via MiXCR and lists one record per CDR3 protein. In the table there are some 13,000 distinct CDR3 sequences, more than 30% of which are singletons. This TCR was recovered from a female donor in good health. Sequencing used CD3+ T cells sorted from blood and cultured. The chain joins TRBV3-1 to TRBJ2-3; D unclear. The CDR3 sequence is CASSQADTQYF. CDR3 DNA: TGTGCCAGCAGCCAAGCAGATACGCAGTATTTT.